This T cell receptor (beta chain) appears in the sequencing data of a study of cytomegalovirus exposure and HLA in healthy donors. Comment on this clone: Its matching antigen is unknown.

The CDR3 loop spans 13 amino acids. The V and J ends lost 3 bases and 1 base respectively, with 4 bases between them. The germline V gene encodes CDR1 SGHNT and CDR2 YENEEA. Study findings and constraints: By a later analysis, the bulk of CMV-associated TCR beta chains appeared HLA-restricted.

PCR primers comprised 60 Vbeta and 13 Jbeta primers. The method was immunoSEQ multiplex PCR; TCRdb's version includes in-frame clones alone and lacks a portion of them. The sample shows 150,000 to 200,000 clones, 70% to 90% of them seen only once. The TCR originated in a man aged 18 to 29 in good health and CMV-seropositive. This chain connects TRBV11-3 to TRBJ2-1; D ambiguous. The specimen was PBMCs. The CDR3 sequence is CASSFLSYNEQFF. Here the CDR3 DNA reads TGTGCCAGCAGCTTTCTGTCCTACAATGAGCAGTTCTTC.